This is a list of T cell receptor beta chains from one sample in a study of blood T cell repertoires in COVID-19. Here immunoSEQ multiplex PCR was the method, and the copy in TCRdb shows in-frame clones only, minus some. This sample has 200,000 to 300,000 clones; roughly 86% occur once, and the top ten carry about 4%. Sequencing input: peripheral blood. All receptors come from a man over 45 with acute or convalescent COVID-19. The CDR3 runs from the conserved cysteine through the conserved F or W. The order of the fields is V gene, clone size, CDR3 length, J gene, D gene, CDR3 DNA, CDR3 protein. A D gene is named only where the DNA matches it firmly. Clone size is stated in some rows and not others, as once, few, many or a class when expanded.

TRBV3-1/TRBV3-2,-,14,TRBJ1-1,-,TGTGCCAGCAGCCATACACAGGGTACCACTGAAGCTTTCTTT,CASSHTQGTTEAFF
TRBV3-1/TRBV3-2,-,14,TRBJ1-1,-,TGTGCCAGCAGCCAAGGACATATGAACACTGAAGCTTTCTTT,CASSQGHMNTEAFF
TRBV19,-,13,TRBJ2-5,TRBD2,TGTGCCAGTAGTGGGAGGGTCCAAGAGACCCAGTACTTC,CASSGRVQETQYF
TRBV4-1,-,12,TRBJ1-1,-,TGCGCCAGCAGCCGAGGACAGAGCCAAGCTTTCTTT,CASSRGQSQAFF
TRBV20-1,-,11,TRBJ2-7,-,TGCAGTGTCCTACAGGGCTACGAGCAGTACTTC,CSVLQGYEQYF
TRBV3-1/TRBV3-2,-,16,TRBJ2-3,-,TGTGCCAGCAGCCCCCCGGGACTCTGGGGCACAGATACGCAGTATTTT,CASSPPGLWGTDTQYF
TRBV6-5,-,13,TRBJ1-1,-,TGTGCCAGCAGGGACAGCCCGTACACTGAAGCTTTCTTT,CASRDSPYTEAFF
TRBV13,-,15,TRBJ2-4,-,TGTGCCAGCAGCTTATATCGGGGTTCCAAAAACATTCAGTACTTC,CASSLYRGSKNIQYF
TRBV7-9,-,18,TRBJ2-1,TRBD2,TGTGCCAGCAGCTCTCCGACTAGCGGGGGGATTTCCTACAATGAGCAGTTCTTC,CASSSPTSGGISYNEQFF
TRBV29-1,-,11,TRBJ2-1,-,TGCAGCGTTGCTATCGGACTGGAGCAGTTCTTC,CSVAIGLEQFF
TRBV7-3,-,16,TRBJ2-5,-,TGTGCCAGCAGCCAATCGGGGACTGGGGCATTGGGGACCCAGTACTTC,CASSQSGTGALGTQYF
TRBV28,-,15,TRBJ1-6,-,TGTGCCAGCACCTTGACAGGAGAAAATAATTCACCCCTCCACTTT,CASTLTGENNSPLHF
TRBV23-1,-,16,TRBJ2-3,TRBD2,TGCGCCAGCAGTCTACTAGCGGGGGCCCTCACAGATACGCAGTATTTT,CASSLLAGALTDTQYF
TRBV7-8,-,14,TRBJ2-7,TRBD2,TGTGCCAGCAGCTTAGCGGGACTAGCGGGATACGTGTACTTC,CASSLAGLAGYVYF
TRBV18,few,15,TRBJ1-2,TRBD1,TGTGCCAGCTCACCTCCCGGGACAGGGGGCGAAGGCTACACCTTC,CASSPPGTGGEGYTF
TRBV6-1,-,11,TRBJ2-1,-,TGTGCCAGCAGTGACATCAGGGAGCAGTTCTTC,CASSDIREQFF
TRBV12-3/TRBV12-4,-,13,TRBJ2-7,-,TGTGCCAGCAGTTTAATCTCCCTCTACGAGCAGTACTTC,CASSLISLYEQYF
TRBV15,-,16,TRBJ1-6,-,TGTGCCACCAGCATGGGTCCGAGACAGGATAATTCACCCCTCCACTTT,CATSMGPRQDNSPLHF
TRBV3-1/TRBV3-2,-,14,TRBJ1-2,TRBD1,TGTGCCAGCAGCCAAAACAGGGGAATCTATGGCTACACCTTC,CASSQNRGIYGYTF
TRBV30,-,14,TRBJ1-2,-,TGTGCCTGGAGTGTACTTTGGGGGCCCTATGGCTACACCTTC,CAWSVLWGPYGYTF
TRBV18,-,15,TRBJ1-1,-,TGTGCCAGCTCACCTTCTGACAGACCTAACACTGAAGCTTTCTTT,CASSPSDRPNTEAFF
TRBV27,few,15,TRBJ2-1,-,TGTGCCAGCCGTCCCCTCAGGACAATCTACAATGAGCAGTTCTTC,CASRPLRTIYNEQFF
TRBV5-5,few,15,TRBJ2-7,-,TGTGCCAGCAGCTTTTCGGTGGGCAATTCCTACGAGCAGTACTTC,CASSFSVGNSYEQYF
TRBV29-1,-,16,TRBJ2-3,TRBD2,TGCAGCGTTGAAGGTGTCCTAGCGGGGGGTACAGATACGCAGTATTTT,CSVEGVLAGGTDTQYF
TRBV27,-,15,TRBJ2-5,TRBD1,TGTGCCAGCAGTGGGGACAGGGGGGGACGCGAGACCCAGTACTTC,CASSGDRGGRETQYF
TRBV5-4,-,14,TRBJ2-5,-,TGTGCCAGCAGCGTAGAGCGGGTACAAGAGACCCAGTACTTC,CASSVERVQETQYF
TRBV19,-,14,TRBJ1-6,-,TGTGCCAGTAGTTGGCAGGGGATCAATTCACCCCTCCACTTT,CASSWQGINSPLHF
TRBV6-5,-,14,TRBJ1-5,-,TGTGCCAGCAGTCCCCGCGAAAACAATCAGCCCCAGCATTTT,CASSPRENNQPQHF
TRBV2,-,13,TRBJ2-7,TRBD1,TGTGCCAGCATCCGGGACAGGGGCTACGAGCAGTACTTC,CASIRDRGYEQYF
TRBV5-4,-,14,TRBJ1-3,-,TGTGCCAGCAGCGACGACCTCGGGGGACGAGCCATATATTTT,CASSDDLGGRAIYF
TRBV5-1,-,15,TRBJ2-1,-,TGCGCCAGCAGCTTACCCCGGGACACCTACAATGAGCAGTTCTTC,CASSLPRDTYNEQFF
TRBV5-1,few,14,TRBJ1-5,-,TGCGCCAGCAGCTTGGAGAGCGGCAATCAGCCCCAGCATTTT,CASSLESGNQPQHF
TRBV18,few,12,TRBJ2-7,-,TGTGCCAGCTCACCGGACCAGGGGGAGCAGTACTTC,CASSPDQGEQYF
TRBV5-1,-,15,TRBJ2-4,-,TGCGCCAGCAGCTGGGAAGGGGGAGCCAAAAACATTCAGTACTTC,CASSWEGGAKNIQYF
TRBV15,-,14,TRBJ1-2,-,TGTGCCACCAGCAGCGCGGGGGCATACTATGGCTACACCTTC,CATSSAGAYYGYTF
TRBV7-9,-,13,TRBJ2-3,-,TGTGCCAGCAGCCTGGGGCAAAGGAATACGCAGTATTTT,CASSLGQRNTQYF
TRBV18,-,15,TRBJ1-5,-,TGTGCCAGCTCACTTGGACAGCTGGTGAATCAGCCCCAGCATTTT,CASSLGQLVNQPQHF
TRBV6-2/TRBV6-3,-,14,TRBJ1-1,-,TGTGCCAGCAGTTACTCGACACTGAACACTGAAGCTTTCTTT,CASSYSTLNTEAFF
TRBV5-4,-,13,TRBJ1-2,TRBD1,TGTGCCAGCAGTGAACAGGGGGTAGATGGCTACACCTTC,CASSEQGVDGYTF
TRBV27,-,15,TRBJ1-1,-,TGTGCCAGCAGTTTATCCCCCACAGGTGGGATTGAAGCTTTCTTT,CASSLSPTGGIEAFF
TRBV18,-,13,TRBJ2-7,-,TGTGCCAGCTCATCGGGACAAGGGTACGAGCAGTACTTC,CASSSGQGYEQYF
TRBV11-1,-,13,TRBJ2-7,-,TGTGCCAGCAGCTTTACGGAGTCTTACGAGCAGTACTTC,CASSFTESYEQYF
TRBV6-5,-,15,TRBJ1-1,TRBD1,TGTGCCAGCAGGCCCCCGGGACAGCGGTGGACTGAAGCTTTCTTT,CASRPPGQRWTEAFF
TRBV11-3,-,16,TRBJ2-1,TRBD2,TGTGCCAGCAGCTTAGGTTCCGGGACTAGCGTCAATGAGCAGTTCTTC,CASSLGSGTSVNEQFF